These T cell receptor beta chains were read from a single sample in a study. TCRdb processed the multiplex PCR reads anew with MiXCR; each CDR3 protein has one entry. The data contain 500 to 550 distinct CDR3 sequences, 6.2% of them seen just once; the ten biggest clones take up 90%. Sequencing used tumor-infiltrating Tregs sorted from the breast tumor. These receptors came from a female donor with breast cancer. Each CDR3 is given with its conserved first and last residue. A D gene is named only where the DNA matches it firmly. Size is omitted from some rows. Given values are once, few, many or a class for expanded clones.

CDR3 protein: CASRDRDRGYGYTF
CDR3 DNA: TGTGCCAGCAGGGACCGGGACAGGGGCTATGGCTACACCTTC
J gene: TRBJ1-2
D gene: TRBD1
V gene: TRBV12-3/TRBV12-4
clone size: many

CDR3 protein: CASRDDRSDGYTF
CDR3 DNA: TGTGCCAGCAGAGACGACAGGTCCGACGGCTACACCTTC
J gene: TRBJ1-2
D gene: .
V gene: TRBV12-3/TRBV12-4
clone size: .

CDR3 protein: CASSTSDERWDGYTF
CDR3 DNA: TGTGCCAGCAGTACATCAGACGAGCGGTGGGATGGCTACACCTTC
J gene: TRBJ1-2
D gene: .
V gene: TRBV12-3/TRBV12-4
clone size: many

CDR3 protein: CASSGDRNYGYTF
CDR3 DNA: TGTGCCAGCAGTGGGGACCGTAACTATGGCTACACCTTC
J gene: TRBJ1-2
D gene: .
V gene: TRBV12-3/TRBV12-4
clone size: large

CDR3 protein: CASSNLYGYTF
CDR3 DNA: TGTGCCAGCAGCAACCTCTATGGCTACACCTTC
J gene: TRBJ1-2
D gene: .
V gene: TRBV12-3/TRBV12-4
clone size: many

CDR3 protein: CASSLQGRGYTF
CDR3 DNA: TGTGCCAGCAGCCTACAGGGTCGCGGCTACACCTTC
J gene: TRBJ1-2
D gene: .
V gene: TRBV12-3/TRBV12-4
clone size: medium-sized

CDR3 protein: CASSTTGVNGYTF
CDR3 DNA: TGTGCCAGCAGCACAACAGGGGTGAATGGCTACACCTTC
J gene: TRBJ1-2
D gene: TRBD1
V gene: TRBV12-3/TRBV12-4
clone size: many

CDR3 protein: CASMKVNYGYTF
CDR3 DNA: TGTGCCAGCATGAAGGTTAACTATGGCTACACCTTC
J gene: TRBJ1-2
D gene: .
V gene: TRBV12-3/TRBV12-4
clone size: medium-sized

CDR3 protein: CASSSPRQRRGYTF
CDR3 DNA: TGTGCCAGCAGTTCCCCGCGACAGCGACGTGGCTACACCTTC
J gene: TRBJ1-2
D gene: .
V gene: TRBV12-3/TRBV12-4
clone size: many

CDR3 protein: CASIWTGQEGYTF
CDR3 DNA: TGTGCCAGCATTTGGACAGGGCAGGAGGGCTACACCTTC
J gene: TRBJ1-2
D gene: TRBD1
V gene: TRBV12-3/TRBV12-4
clone size: large

CDR3 protein: CASSTTGLPYGYTF
CDR3 DNA: TGTGCCAGCAGTACGACAGGGCTCCCCTATGGCTACACCTTC
J gene: TRBJ1-2
D gene: TRBD1
V gene: TRBV12-3/TRBV12-4
clone size: medium-sized

CDR3 protein: CASSRGFGYTF
CDR3 DNA: TGTGCCAGCAGCCGGGGCTTTGGCTACACCTTC
J gene: TRBJ1-2
D gene: .
V gene: TRBV12-3/TRBV12-4
clone size: many

CDR3 protein: CASSLAMGQYYGYTF
CDR3 DNA: TGTGCCAGCAGTTTAGCCATGGGGCAGTACTATGGCTACACCTTC
J gene: TRBJ1-2
D gene: .
V gene: TRBV12-3/TRBV12-4
clone size: many

CDR3 protein: CASSPGQTLSGYTF
CDR3 DNA: TGTGCCAGCAGTCCGGGACAGACTCTCTCCGGCTACACCTTC
J gene: TRBJ1-2
D gene: TRBD1
V gene: TRBV12-3/TRBV12-4
clone size: medium-sized

CDR3 protein: CASSPGTDYGYTF
CDR3 DNA: TGTGCCAGCAGTCCCGGGACGGACTATGGCTACACCTTC
J gene: TRBJ1-2
D gene: .
V gene: TRBV12-3/TRBV12-4
clone size: few

CDR3 protein: CASRTGLNYGYTF
CDR3 DNA: TGTGCCAGCAGGACCGGTTTGAACTATGGCTACACCTTC
J gene: TRBJ1-2
D gene: .
V gene: TRBV12-3/TRBV12-4
clone size: few

CDR3 protein: CASSLRPIWGYTF
CDR3 DNA: TGTGCCAGCAGTTTACGGCCTATCTGGGGCTACACCTTC
J gene: TRBJ1-2
D gene: .
V gene: TRBV12-3/TRBV12-4
clone size: medium-sized

CDR3 protein: CASRRQVSNYGYTF
CDR3 DNA: TGTGCCAGCAGGAGACAGGTTTCTAACTATGGCTACACCTTC
J gene: TRBJ1-2
D gene: .
V gene: TRBV12-3/TRBV12-4
clone size: many

CDR3 protein: CASGSPGVNYGYTF
CDR3 DNA: TGTGCCAGCGGCTCTCCAGGGGTTAACTATGGCTACACCTTC
J gene: TRBJ1-2
D gene: .
V gene: TRBV12-3/TRBV12-4
clone size: many

CDR3 protein: CASRLYRDLTF
CDR3 DNA: TGTGCCAGCAGACTCTACAGAGATTTAACCTTC
J gene: TRBJ1-2
D gene: .
V gene: TRBV12-3/TRBV12-4
clone size: medium-sized